Each of the 26 T cell receptor beta chains below was sequenced from the same sample in a study of T-cell memory formation after mild COVID-19. TCRdb independently ran MiXCR on the 5' RACE reads; one entry per CDR3 protein. The sample lists fewer than 500,000 distinct CDR3 sequences; approximately 23% were seen once. Specimen: PBMCs or a T cell subset sorted from them (not recorded which). The receptors stem from an adult woman who had mild COVID-19 (a few samples of this study predate the infection). Cell type and time point are not known.

The J gene is TRBJ1-1, the V gene TRBV4-3; D might be TRBD1 (5 bases). The CDR3 is 14 residues long. V was pared by 4 bases and J by 0 bases, with 9 bases between. In germline, CDR1 is LGHNA, CDR2 YSLEER. The chain's CDR3 is CASSRGSVNTEAFF. The CDR3 region has the DNA TGCGCCAGCAGCCGGGGGTCGGTGAACACTGAAGCTTTCTTT.

The gene calls are TRBV20-1 and TRBJ2-7; 7 bases fit TRBD2. Trimming cost V 3 bases and J 6 bases; bases outside gene matches: 5. CDR3 length: 12 residues. Germline CDR1 is DFQATT and CDR2 is SNEGSKA (reference sequence). In DNA, the CDR3 is TGCAGTGCTAGGGCCCCGGGGGGCGAGCAGTACTTC. It encodes CSARAPGGEQYF.

The V gene is TRBV4-1, the J gene TRBJ2-1; D possibly corresponds to TRBD1 (5 bases). This CDR3 has 11 amino acids. CDR1 and CDR2 from the germline V gene are MGHRA and YSYEKL. Deletions cut 2 bases from V and 10 bases from J, with 6 bases between. The CDR3 reads CASSQQGEQFF. CDR3 bases: TGCGCCAGCAGCCAACAGGGAGAGCAGTTCTTC.

This chain connects TRBV27 to TRBJ2-1, with TRBD2 identical over 13 bases. The germline V gene has CDR1 MNHEY and CDR2 SMNVEV (reference sequence). The CDR3 sequence is 17 residues long. V shed 6 bases, J shed 9 bases, and the junction held 14 bases outside the gene matches. CDR3 region: CASSSTGTSGKKSEQFF. The CDR3 nucleotides are TGTGCCAGCAGCTCCACCGGGACTAGCGGGAAAAAGAGTGAGCAGTTCTTC.

This clonotype has only a few counts. The genes are TRBV7-6 and TRBJ1-6; D is ambiguous. Trimming took 3 bases from V and 6 from J, leaving 12 bases between them. Germline V gives CDR1 SGHVS, CDR2 FNYEAQ. This CDR3 contains 15 residues. CDR3: CASSFPMVVNSPLHF. CDR3 coding DNA: TGTGCCAGCAGCTTCCCTATGGTAGTTAATTCACCCCTCCACTTT.

The genes are TRBV7-9 and TRBJ1-1; D is uncertain. CDR1 and CDR2 (germline): SEHNR, FQNEAQ (reference sequence). V was shortened by 5 bases and J by 4 bases, with 11 bases between the two germline ends. The CDR3 extends over 13 amino acids. The CDR3 sequence is CASSPSSSTEAFF. CDR3 nucleotide sequence: TGTGCCAGCAGCCCATCTTCTTCCACTGAAGCTTTCTTT.

V gene TRBV7-6 combines with J gene TRBJ2-5, with D uncertain. The germline CDR1 and CDR2 sequences are SGHVS and FNYEAQ. CDR3 length: 13 amino acids. Trimming took off 5 bases at V and 4 bases at J, with 11 bases between the two ends. DNA for the CDR3: TGTGCCAGCAGCGGAAGTCCCGGAGAGACCCAGTACTTC. Its translation is CASSGSPGETQYF. Drawing the rest from reference TRBV7-6 and TRBJ2-5, the complete variable domain is GAGVSQSPRYKVTKRGQDVALRCDPISGHVSLYWYRQALGQGPEFLTYFNYEAQQDKSGLPNDRFSAERPEGSISTLTIQRTEQRDSAMYRCASSGSPGETQYFGPGTRLLVL.

This clonotype appeared a few times. The chain has TRBV9 and TRBJ2-3, with 11 bases matching TRBD2. The ends lost 4 bases at V and 0 bases at J; junction bases unmatched: 7. The CDR3 runs to 17 residues. Germline-derived CDR1 and CDR2 are SGDLS and YYNGEE. The CDR3 DNA is TGTGCCAGCAGCCCGGCCGGGACTAGCGGTAGCACAGATACGCAGTATTTT. Amino acids: CASSPAGTSGSTDTQYF.

V gene TRBV18 combines with J gene TRBJ2-7, with TRBD2 as a possible D gene (7 bases). The germline V and J ends were trimmed by 2 bases and 5 bases, with 13 bases remaining between them. Looked up from germline, CDR1 is KGHSH and CDR2 is LQKENI. This CDR3 region has 14 residues. The CDR3 reads CASSPAGGRNEQYF. DNA for the CDR3: TGTGCCAGCTCACCAGCCGGGGGGCGCAACGAGCAGTACTTC.

V and J are TRBV3-1 and TRBJ1-5, with D maybe TRBD1 (6 bases). The V and J ends lost 6 bases and 6 bases respectively, with 15 bases between them. The CDR3 consists of 14 residues. CDR1 is LGHDT, CDR2 YNNKEL, per germline (reference sequence). The CDR3 spells CASSQQGIGQPQHF. CDR3 DNA sequence: TGTGCCAGCAGTCAACAGGGAATTGGTCAGCCCCAGCATTTT. Supplemented by reference TRBV3-1 and TRBJ1-5, the full variable domain reads DTAVSQTPKYLVTQMGNDKSIKCEQNLGHDTMYWYKQDSKKFLKIMFSYNNKELIINETVPNRFSPKSPDKAHLNLHINSLELGDSAVYFCASSQQGIGQPQHFGDGTRLSIL.

V gene TRBV30 combines with J gene TRBJ2-7; no clear D. The CDR3 consists of 12 residues. With 1 base removed from V and 0 bases from J, the gap between germline ends came to 4 bases. CDR1 is GTSNPN and CDR2 is SVGIG in the germline V gene (reference sequence). Here the CDR3 reads CAWSDYSYEQYF. Written as DNA, the CDR3 is TGTGCCTGGAGTGACTACTCCTACGAGCAGTACTTC.

A few counts support this clonotype. J is TRBJ2-1 and V is TRBV6-2 or TRBV6-3; D possibly corresponds to TRBD2 (6 bases). The germline V gene has CDR1 MNHEY and CDR2 SVGEGT. There are 12 residues in the CDR3. V lost 5 bases and J lost 9, with 11 bases in between. The CDR3 DNA is TGTGCCAGCAGTCGACTAGTGCCTGAGCAGTTCTTC. Translating it yields CASSRLVPEQFF.

This clonotype was seen only once. The V gene is TRBV30, the J gene TRBJ2-1; tentatively, D is TRBD2 (6 bases). Germline V gene sequence: CDR1 GTSNPN, CDR2 SVGIG (reference sequence). CDR3 length: 16 amino acids. V was clipped by 4 bases and J by 4 bases, with 20 bases between them. CDR3 coding DNA: TGTGCCTGGAATGGATGGGCGGGGCTATCTTACAATGAGCAGTTCTTC. Encoded protein: CAWNGWAGLSYNEQFF.

V gene TRBV25-1 combines with J gene TRBJ2-2; D is perhaps TRBD2 (6 bases). This CDR3 has 13 residues. The V gene lost 1 base and the J gene lost 7 bases, with 7 bases spanning the gap. CDR1 is MGHDK and CDR2 is SYGVNS in the germline V gene. CDR3 DNA sequence: TGTGCCAGCAGTGAATTGGGAGGCGGGGAGCTGTTTTTT. Amino acid sequence: CASSELGGGELFF. Full variable domain (rest looked up from reference TRBV25-1 and TRBJ2-2): EADIYQTPRYLVIGTGKKITLECSQTMGHDKMYWYQQDPGMELHLIHYSYGVNSTEKGDLSSESTVSRIRTEHFPLTLESARPSHTSQYLCASSELGGGELFFGEGSRLTVL.

This clonotype was seen repeatedly, ten times or more. The J gene is TRBJ2-7, the V gene TRBV10-3; weak D call: TRBD2 (5 bases). The CDR3 extends over 14 amino acids. In germline, CDR1 is ENHRY, CDR2 SYGVKD. Trimming took off 4 bases at V and 2 bases at J, with 12 bases between the two ends. The CDR3 region is CAISATGSAYEQYF. The CDR3 DNA sequence: TGTGCCATCAGTGCGACGGGATCCGCCTACGAGCAGTACTTC.

This clonotype was picked up a small number of times. This chain connects TRBV7-8 to TRBJ2-3, with D unclear. The germline gives CDR1 SGHVS, CDR2 FQNEAQ. The CDR3 extends over 16 amino acids. V lost 2 bases to trimming and J lost 0 bases, with 12 bases between them. The CDR3 region is CASSLRRLVSTDTQYF. The CDR3 nucleotides are TGTGCCAGCAGCTTAAGGCGGTTAGTGAGCACAGATACGCAGTATTTT. Full variable domain (missing parts from reference TRBV7-8 and TRBJ2-3): GAGVSQSPRYKVAKRGQDVALRCDPISGHVSLFWYQQALGQGPEFLTYFQNEAQLDKSGLPSDRFFAERPEGSVSTLKIQRTQQEDSAVYLCASSLRRLVSTDTQYFGPGTRLTVL.

This clonotype was detected a few times. The chain links TRBV7-2 to TRBJ2-1; D possibly corresponds to TRBD2 (6 bases). V gave up 1 base and J gave up 6 bases, with 13 bases separating them. The CDR3 extends over 15 amino acids. Germline V gene sequence: CDR1 SGHTA, CDR2 FQGNSA. CDR3 sequence: CASSLGRDWTNEQFF. CDR3 in DNA: TGTGCCAGCAGCTTAGGCCGGGACTGGACCAATGAGCAGTTCTTC.

This clonotype turned up a few times. The chain recombines TRBV5-6 with TRBJ2-7; D is unclear. The germline CDR1 and CDR2 sequences are SGHDT and YYEEEE. V lost 3 bases and J 6 bases, leaving 10 bases between the germline ends. This CDR3 is built from 12 residues. CDR3 residues: CASSSLASEQYF. The DNA for the CDR3 is TGTGCCAGCAGCTCGCTCGCTTCCGAGCAGTACTTC.

This clonotype was seen a few times. The chain recombines TRBV5-1 with TRBJ2-1; TRBD1 might be the D (6 bases). CDR3 size: 16 residues. Germline V gene data show CDR1 as SGHRS and CDR2 as YFSETQ. Trimming left V 1 base short and J 2 bases short, with 13 bases between. The CDR3 spells CASSLSTGFAYNEQFF. CDR3 DNA: TGCGCCAGCAGCTTGTCTACAGGGTTCGCCTACAATGAGCAGTTCTTC.

In its sample, this clonotype was seen a few times. The chain carries TRBV20-1 and TRBJ2-2; maybe TRBD2 (6 bases). This CDR3 has 15 amino acids. In germline, CDR1 is DFQATT, CDR2 SNEGSKA (reference sequence). V lost 6 bases to trimming and J lost 2 bases, with 16 bases between them. DNA for the CDR3: TGCAGTGCCGTAGTGGGGGGTCCAAACACCGGGGAGCTGTTTTTT. Residues: CSAVVGGPNTGELFF.

The V and J genes are TRBV5-1 and TRBJ1-1; 7 bases match TRBD1. The CDR3 runs 14 residues. Germline CDR1 is SGHRS and CDR2 is YFSETQ. The trim removed 4 bases at V and 5 bases at J, leaving 8 bases unmatched. The CDR3 protein is CASSQGVGRTEAFF. The CDR3 DNA reads as TGCGCCAGCAGCCAGGGGGTTGGGCGGACTGAAGCTTTCTTT.

CDR3 residues: CASSSGGGGGISSYNEQFF. In nucleotides, the CDR3 is TGTGCCAGCAGCTCCGGAGGGGGGGGAGGGATAAGCTCCTACAATGAGCAGTTCTTC. The V and J genes are TRBV7-9 and TRBJ2-1, with D tentatively TRBD2 (7 bases). Per germline, CDR1 SEHNR and CDR2 FQNEAQ (reference sequence). There are 19 residues in the CDR3. V was pared by 4 bases and J by 0 bases, with 22 bases between.

The chain is built from TRBV9 and TRBJ2-7, with TRBD1 matching 7 bases. CDR1 and CDR2 (germline): SGDLS, YYNGEE. J gave up 2 bases and V 4 bases, and 6 bases lay outside the gene matches. This CDR3 has 14 amino acids. CDR3 sequence reads: CASSQGQVAYEQYF. The CDR3 bases are TGTGCCAGCAGCCAAGGACAGGTTGCCTACGAGCAGTACTTC.

In this sample, this clonotype turned up a few times. The J gene is TRBJ2-1, the V gene TRBV6-2 or TRBV6-3, with 11 bases lining up with TRBD2. The CDR3 runs to 15 residues. With 5 bases clipped from V and 4 bases from J, the junction kept 4 bases outside the gene matches. Germline assignment: CDR1 MNHEY and CDR2 SVGEGT. The CDR3 here is CASSRLAGLYNEQFF. The CDR3 DNA sequence: TGTGCCAGCAGTAGACTAGCGGGACTGTACAATGAGCAGTTCTTC.

V gene TRBV7-2 combines with J gene TRBJ2-1; maybe TRBD2 (5 bases). This CDR3 region has 12 residues. V lost 2 bases to trimming and J lost 7 bases, with 6 bases between them. Germline CDR1 SGHTA, CDR2 FQGNSA. The CDR3 protein is CASSLWENEQFF. The CDR3 DNA reads as TGTGCCAGCAGCTTATGGGAGAATGAGCAGTTCTTC.

The rearrangement joins TRBV5-4 to TRBJ1-5; no definite D call. Trimming took 4 bases from V and 3 from J, leaving 8 bases between them. The CDR3 runs to 13 residues. The V gene's germline CDR1 is SGHNT and CDR2 YYREEE (reference sequence). CDR3 nucleotides: TGTGCCAGCAGCGTAGACGACAATCAGCCCCAGCATTTT. Residues: CASSVDDNQPQHF.